Below, 2 T cell receptor beta chains from the same sample are listed, as sequenced in a study of patients and donors after allogeneic stem cell transplantation. TCRdb independently ran MiXCR on the RT-PCR reads; one entry per CDR3 protein. The sample carries 98,000 or so distinct CDR3 sequences, roughly 37% recorded once. Sequencing was performed on blood, either unsorted or a sorted T cell fraction (not recorded which). The receptor set was obtained from a human donor who was either an allogeneic HSCT recipient or a stem cell or donor lymphocyte infusion donor (not recorded which). It is not recorded whose cells these are; they may come from a transplant donor.

The V gene is TRBV12-3 or TRBV12-4, the J gene TRBJ2-3; D remains unclear. Trimming removed 1 base from V and 0 bases from J, with 14 bases in between. The CDR3 runs 17 residues. CDR3 loop: CASSLGGKPTSTDTQYF. The CDR3 bases are TGTGCCAGCAGTTTAGGTGGGAAACCTACTAGCACAGATACGCAGTATTTT.

The chain links TRBV15 to TRBJ1-4; D uncertain. V lost 0 bases to trimming and J lost 10 bases, with 12 bases between them. The CDR3 runs 14 residues. From germline, CDR1 is LNHNV and CDR2 YYDKDF (reference sequence). DNA of the CDR3: TGTGCCACCAGCAGAGATCACAGCCAAGGAAAACTGTTTTTT. It translates to CATSRDHSQGKLFF.